These 2 T cell receptor beta chains were all obtained from the same sample, sequenced in a study of cytomegalovirus exposure and HLA in healthy donors. The PCR used 60 Vbeta and 13 Jbeta primers. Generated by immunoSEQ multiplex PCR, the TCRdb table keeps only in-frame clones and is missing some. In the table there are 200,000 to 250,000 clones, around four fifths of which are singletons. Sequences were obtained from PBMCs. These receptor sequences come from a male donor in good health and CMV-seronegative.

Details on this clone: The DNA is left out, because the CDR3 cannot be placed on it with certainty; the CDR3 is given as TCRdb lists it. The V gene is TRBV27, the J gene TRBJ2-6; TRBD1, as called in the table, went unchecked against the DNA. CDR1 and CDR2 from the germline V gene are MNHEY and SMNVEV (reference sequence). 19 amino acids form the CDR3, both terminal residues included. The CDR3 here is CASSFFGQDVLGGANVLTF.

This rearrangement joins TRBV29-1 to TRBJ2-2; 12 nucleotides align to TRBD1. After removal of 7 bases from V and 6 bases from J, the junction contained 9 bases not matched to a gene. The CDR3 runs 15 residues. The germline gives CDR1 SQVTM, CDR2 ANQGSEA. The CDR3 bases are TGCAGCGCTGGACCCGGGACAGGGGGCTCCGGGGAGCTGTTTTTT. Amino acid sequence: CSAGPGTGGSGELFF.